This T cell receptor beta chain was profiled in a study of CD8 T cells in ankylosing spondylitis. Whole-study results and caveats: Some of these motif variants have turned up before, in reports on reactive arthritis synovial fluid and blood. Seemingly characteristic of ankylosing spondylitis blood was a TCR beta motif consisting of under ten highly homologous variants.

Quantitative molecular-barcoded 5'-RACE generated the TCR beta libraries. TCRdb passed the 5' RACE reads through MiXCR, listing each CDR3 protein once. Of about 170,000 distinct CDR3 sequences detected, about 16% appear once; the ten largest clones hold 7.8%. On this clonotype itself: Its antigen is unknown.

With 2 bases removed from V and 4 bases from J, the gap between germline ends came to 11 bases. CDR3 length equals 15 residues. Germline CDR1 is SGHTA and CDR2 is FQGTGA. The sequencing sample was made of blood, either unsorted or a sorted T cell fraction (not recorded which). The chain carries TRBV7-3 and TRBJ2-2, with a possible D match to TRBD1 (5 bases). The receptor comes from a male donor with ankylosing spondylitis or in good health (not recorded which). The CDR3 nucleotides read TGTGCCAGCAGCTTATTACAGGCTACCACCGGGGAGCTGTTTTTT. Encoded protein: CASSLLQATTGELFF.